Reported below is one T cell receptor beta chain. Using immunoSEQ multiplex PCR, the repertoire was profiled, and TCRdb retains in-frame clones only, with some absent. The table lists over 55,000 clones, about 81% of them singletons. CDR3 size: 17 residues. Germline V gives CDR1 SGHNT, CDR2 YENEEA. The V end was cut by 6 bases, the J end by 0 bases, with 18 bases between. These data come from a study of OX40 agonist ivuxolimab in advanced cancers. This clonotype was sampled from an adult with an advanced solid tumor such as melanoma, head and neck, liver or kidney cancer. The rearrangement joins TRBV11-3 to TRBJ1-3; D is undetermined. The specimen was CD4+ or CD8+ T cells sorted from blood, collected in a trial of the OX40 agonist ivuxolimab. The CDR3: CASSSIIDAYSGNTIYF. DNA of the CDR3: TGTGCCAGCAGTTCGATAATAGATGCTTACTCTGGAAACACCATATATTTT.